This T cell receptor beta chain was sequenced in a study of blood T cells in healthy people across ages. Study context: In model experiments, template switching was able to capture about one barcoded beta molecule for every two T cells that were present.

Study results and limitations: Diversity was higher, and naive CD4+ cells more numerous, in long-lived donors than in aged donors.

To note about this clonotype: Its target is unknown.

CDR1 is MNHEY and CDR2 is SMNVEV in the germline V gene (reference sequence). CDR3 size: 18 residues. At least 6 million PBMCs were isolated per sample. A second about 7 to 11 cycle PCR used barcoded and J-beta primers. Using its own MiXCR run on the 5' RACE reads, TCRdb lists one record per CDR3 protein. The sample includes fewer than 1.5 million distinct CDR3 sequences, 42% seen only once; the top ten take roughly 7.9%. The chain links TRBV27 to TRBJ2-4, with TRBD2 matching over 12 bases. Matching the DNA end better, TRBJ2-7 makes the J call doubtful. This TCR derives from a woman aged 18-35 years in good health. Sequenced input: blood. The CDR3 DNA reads TGTGCCAGCAGCCACGACTCTCCCCGACTAGCGGGAGCCTACGAGCAGTACTTC. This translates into CASSHDSPRLAGAYEQYF.